The present entry profiles one T cell receptor (beta chain) with its context. Antigen unknown. Germline CDR1 and CDR2: KGHSH and LQKENI. The CDR3 runs to 13 residues. Trimming cost V 0 bases and J 3 bases, with 5 bases left between them. The data were produced by immunoSEQ multiplex PCR, yet TCRdb's version contains in-frame clones alone and is incomplete. The repertoire has about 86,000 clones, roughly 90% of them found once; the top ten carry about 2.9%. These data belong to a study of T cell responses to AZD1222 COVID-19 vaccine. Study findings and constraints: At baseline, seropositivity was found in only 6 or 7 AZD1222 recipients.

The material was peripheral blood, obtained on day 0 of AZD1222 vaccination. The clonotype comes from an adult in good health. This chain links TRBV18 with TRBJ2-5; D gene ambiguous. CDR3 protein: CASSPPAEETQYF. The DNA of the CDR3 is TGTGCCAGCTCACCACCGGCTGAAGAGACCCAGTACTTC.